This T cell receptor beta chain was identified during a study of shared clonotypes between healthy human individuals. Study results and limitations: Relative to their counterparts shared across all four donors, non-shared clonotypes exhibited diminished generation probabilities. In the sorted subsets, rarefaction showed sequencing was incomplete despite large depth. The expectation was that sequencing depth would affect clonotype sharing among donors.

Clones were read by immunoSEQ multiplex PCR, and TCRdb kept only the in-frame ones, dropping some. The sample has over 850,000 clones; 75% to 85% are singletons. The CDR3 is made up of 14 amino acids. The germline CDR1 and CDR2 sequences are SGHTA and FQGNSA. Deletions cut 3 bases from V and 5 bases from J, with 12 bases between. This clone was seen a single time. The antigen remains undetermined. The TCR sequence derives from a man between 18 and 29 years old in good health. Some clones in this sample may be carry-over from other donors' samples. The J gene is TRBJ2-3, the V gene TRBV7-2; maybe TRBD1 (6 bases). Sequencing was carried out using memory CD4+ T cells from PBMCs. The sample's subset: CD45RA-negative fraction. CDR3 sequence: CASSFDQGRDTQYF. The CDR3 bases are TGTGCCAGCAGCTTTGACCAGGGGAGAGATACGCAGTATTTT.